A single sample gave rise to the 14 T cell receptor beta chains below, sequenced in a study of Graves' ophthalmopathy and Graves' hyperthyroidism. Beta-chain TCR CDR3 regions were amplified from RNA transcripts. First-round RT-PCR relied on HTBI primers, and a second-round multiplex PCR came next. From the multiplex PCR reads, TCRdb called clonotypes with MiXCR, one entry per CDR3 protein. This sample carries about 210,000 distinct CDR3 sequences, about 32% of them seen once, and the ten largest clones take 9.1%. Sequencing was done on a sample of peripheral blood. These receptors originate from a man aged 50-60 years with Graves' ophthalmopathy.

This sequence joins TRBV7-2 and TRBJ2-7; D is perhaps TRBD2 (6 bases). The germline V gene encodes CDR1 SGHTA and CDR2 FQGNSA. V lost 4 bases, J lost 0 bases, and 10 bases lay in between. The CDR3 loop spans 14 amino acids. The CDR3 loop is CASSYRESSYEQYF. The CDR3 bases are TGTGCCAGCAGCTACCGGGAGAGCTCCTACGAGCAGTACTTC.

This clonotype was detected once. The gene calls are TRBV12-3 or TRBV12-4 and TRBJ1-2; D gene ambiguous. CDR3 size: 15 residues. V lost 3 bases and J lost 3, with 14 bases in between. CDR3 residues: CASSFKGGGDYGYTF. CDR3 nucleotide sequence: TGTGCCAGCAGTTTTAAGGGCGGCGGTGACTATGGCTACACCTTC.

This clonotype turned up a few times. The chain is built from TRBV4-1 and TRBJ2-7, with TRBD1 as a possible D gene (6 bases). The CDR3 is made up of 14 amino acids. Germline assignment: CDR1 MGHRA and CDR2 YSYEKL. The germline V and J ends were trimmed by 0 bases and 2 bases, with 8 bases remaining between them. DNA of the CDR3: TGCGCCAGCAGCCAAGACAGGGGACCCTACGAGCAGTACTTC. It yields the protein CASSQDRGPYEQYF.

This clonotype was picked up many times. The rearrangement joins TRBV6-4 to TRBJ2-2, with 8 bases identical to TRBD1. This CDR3 is 14 amino acids long. V shed 8 bases and J 4 bases; nucleotides not matched to a gene: 6. The V gene's germline CDR1 is MRHNA and CDR2 SNTAGT. The DNA for the CDR3 is TGTGCCAGCTCGGGACAGGTTGGCACCGGGGAGCTGTTTTTT. This translates into CASSGQVGTGELFF.

This clonotype was detected many times. This sequence joins TRBV4-2 and TRBJ2-5; D is possibly TRBD1 or TRBD2 (5 bases each). The CDR3 loop spans 16 amino acids. The ends were cut back, 2 bases at V and 0 bases at J, with 13 bases in the middle. Germline V CDR1 and CDR2: LGHNA, YNFKEQ. The CDR3 sequence is CASSQSGPRYQETQYF. For the CDR3, the DNA is TGTGCCAGCAGCCAATCGGGACCCCGGTACCAAGAGACCCAGTACTTC.

This clonotype was recorded a few times. This chain links TRBV6-2 or TRBV6-3 with TRBJ2-6, with TRBD1 identical over 8 bases. J gave up 1 base and V 6 bases, and 14 bases lay outside the gene matches. This CDR3 spans 19 amino acids. The germline V gene encodes CDR1 MNHEY and CDR2 SVGEGT. CDR3 region: CASSLGTGILASGANVLTF. The CDR3 coding sequence is TGTGCCAGCAGCCTGGGGACAGGAATCTTAGCTTCTGGGGCCAACGTCCTGACTTTC.

This clonotype occurred many times. CDR3 DNA: TGTGCCAGCAGGCCTAGCGGGAAGGTGACCGGGGAGCTGTTTTTT. It yields the protein CASRPSGKVTGELFF. This chain connects TRBV6-1 to TRBJ2-2; TRBD2 aligns across 9 bases. This CDR3 is 15 amino acids long. The ends lost 6 bases at V and 5 bases at J; junction bases unmatched: 7. The V gene's germline CDR1 is MNHNS and CDR2 SASEGT.

Ten or more counts support this clonotype. The chain carries TRBV27 and TRBJ1-5; D remains unclear. V was trimmed by 2 bases and J by 2 bases, leaving 10 bases between them. The CDR3 extends over 15 amino acids. The germline gives CDR1 MNHEY, CDR2 SMNVEV (reference sequence). In nucleotides, the CDR3 is TGTGCCAGCAGTTTAAATCCGTTCGGCAATCAGCCCCAGCATTTT. Amino acid sequence: CASSLNPFGNQPQHF.

CDR3 bases: TGTGCCAGCAGTTACCCGAGGACAGGGGAGAACACTGAAGCTTTCTTT. As protein: CASSYPRTGENTEAFF. This chain links TRBV6-5 with TRBJ1-1; TRBD1 aligns across 9 bases. J lost 1 base, V lost 2 bases, and 5 bases had no gene match. CDR1 and CDR2 from the germline V gene are MNHEY and SVGAGI. This CDR3 region has 16 residues.

This clonotype was counted many times. V gene TRBV6-1 combines with J gene TRBJ2-7; possible D gene TRBD1, 7 bases. CDR3 length: 18 amino acids. V was shortened by 2 bases and J by 2 bases, with 22 bases between the two germline ends. Germline V gene data show CDR1 as MNHNS and CDR2 as SASEGT. The CDR3 region is CASSERGRGWDRPYEQYF. The DNA of the CDR3 is TGTGCCAGCAGTGAACGGGGGAGAGGGTGGGACAGACCCTACGAGCAGTACTTC.

This clonotype has a count of ten or more. The chain employs TRBV6-2 or TRBV6-3 and TRBJ1-6, with D possibly being TRBD1 (6 bases). Germline loops: CDR1 MNHEY, CDR2 SVGEGT. V lost 6 bases, J lost 10 bases, and 13 bases lay in between. The CDR3 runs to 13 residues. CDR3 protein: CASRRDTASPLHF. The CDR3 DNA sequence: TGTGCCAGCAGAAGGGACACCGCCTCACCCCTCCACTTT.

At least ten counts were recorded for this clonotype. The rearrangement joins TRBV6-1 to TRBJ1-2; D perhaps matches TRBD1 (6 bases). V was trimmed by 5 bases and J by 5 bases, leaving 15 bases between them. This CDR3 has 14 amino acids. CDR1 is MNHNS, CDR2 SASEGT, per germline. CDR3 nucleotide sequence: TGTGCCAGCAGTCAGGGGTGGATTAAGTATGGCTACACCTTC. Protein sequence: CASSQGWIKYGYTF.

This clonotype was counted many times. The chain combines TRBV5-4 with TRBJ2-2; 7 nucleotides align to TRBD2. The ends lost 4 bases at V and 5 bases at J; junction bases unmatched: 5. Germline CDR1 is SGHNT and CDR2 is YYREEE (reference sequence). The CDR3 is made up of 14 amino acids. Here the CDR3 reads CASSETGRTGELFF. Here the CDR3 DNA reads TGTGCCAGCAGCGAAACCGGGAGGACCGGGGAGCTGTTTTTT. Supplemented by reference TRBV5-4 and TRBJ2-2, the full variable domain reads ETGVTQSPTHLIKTRGQQVTLRCSSQSGHNTVSWYQQALGQGPQFIFQYYREEENGRGNFPPRFSGLQFPNYSSELNVNALELDDSALYLCASSETGRTGELFFGEGSRLTVL.

Many counts were recorded for this clonotype. V usage is TRBV28 and J usage is TRBJ2-7, with a weak D call TRBD1 (5 bases). Trimming took off 6 bases at V and 3 bases at J, with 9 bases between the two ends. The CDR3 sequence is 12 residues long. From germline, CDR1 is MDHEN and CDR2 SYDVKM. The CDR3 region is CASRDIYYEQYF. CDR3 bases: TGTGCCAGCAGGGACATATACTACGAGCAGTACTTC. The full variable domain, rest sourced from reference TRBV28 and TRBJ2-7, is DVKVTQSSRYLVKRTGEKVFLECVQDMDHENMFWYRQDPGLGLRLIYFSYDVKMKEKGDIPEGYSVSREKKERFSLILESASTNQTSMYLCASRDIYYEQYFGPGTRLTVT.